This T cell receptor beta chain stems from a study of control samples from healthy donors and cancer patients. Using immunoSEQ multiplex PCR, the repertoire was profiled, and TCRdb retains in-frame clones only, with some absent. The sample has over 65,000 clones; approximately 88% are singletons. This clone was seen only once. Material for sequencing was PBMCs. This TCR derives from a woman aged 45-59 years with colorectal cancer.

The CDR3 sequence is CASSEIGEGHPNQPQHF. The CDR3 DNA follows: TGCGCCAGCAGTGAAATAGGGGAGGGACACCCAAATCAGCCCCAGCATTTT. The chain couples TRBV10-1 to TRBJ1-5, with D perhaps matching TRBD1 (6 bases). The V end was cut by 3 bases, the J end by 4 bases, with 19 bases between. The CDR3 runs 17 residues. From germline, CDR1 is WNHNN and CDR2 SYGVQD (reference sequence).